This TCR beta chain was sequenced for a study of blood T cells in healthy people across ages. The use of a sample-barcoded 5' primer and a J-beta primer mix characterized a second PCR of roughly 6 to 12 cycles. MiXCR was run by TCRdb on the 5' RACE reads, yielding one entry per CDR3 protein. The sample has 1.5 million to 2 million distinct CDR3 sequences, roughly 52% seen once. General study points: Unknown CMV status may confound age-related changes in expanded clones.

On this clonotype: Its target is not known.

This CDR3 has 13 residues. V shed 7 bases, J shed 3 bases, and the junction held 5 bases outside the gene matches. Germline values: CDR1 MNHEY, CDR2 SVGEGT. The sample taken for sequencing was blood. The receptor was derived from a woman between 35 and 50 years old in good health. The chain joins TRBV6-2 or TRBV6-3 to TRBJ2-7; 8 nucleotides match TRBD1. The CDR3 coding sequence is TGTGCCAGCACGGCAGGGGGCTTCTACGAGCAGTACTTC. This codes for CASTAGGFYEQYF.